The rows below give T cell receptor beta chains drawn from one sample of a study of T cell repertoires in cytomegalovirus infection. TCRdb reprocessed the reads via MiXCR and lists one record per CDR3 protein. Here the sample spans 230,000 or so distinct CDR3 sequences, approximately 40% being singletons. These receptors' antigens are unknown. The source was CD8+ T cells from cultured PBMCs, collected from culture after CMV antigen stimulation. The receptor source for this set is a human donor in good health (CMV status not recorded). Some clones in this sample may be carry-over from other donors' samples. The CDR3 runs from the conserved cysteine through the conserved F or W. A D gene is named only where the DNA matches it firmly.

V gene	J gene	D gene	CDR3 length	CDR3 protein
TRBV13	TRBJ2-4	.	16	CASSSQGGGGKNIQYF
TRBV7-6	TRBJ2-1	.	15	CASSLVELRGHEQFF
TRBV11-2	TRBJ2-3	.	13	CASSLDFPDTQYF
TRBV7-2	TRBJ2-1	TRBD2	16	CASSLGLAGGENEQFF
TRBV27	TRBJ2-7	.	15	CASSKGGGNFYEQYF
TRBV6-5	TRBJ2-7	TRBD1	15	CASSSRDSASYEQYF
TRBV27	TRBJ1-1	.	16	CASSFSAPGSGTEAFF
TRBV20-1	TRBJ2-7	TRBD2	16	CSAPRLGAGANYEQYF
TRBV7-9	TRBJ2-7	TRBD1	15	CASSLTGTGLYEQYF
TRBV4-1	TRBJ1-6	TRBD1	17	CASSPRDREGDNSPLHF
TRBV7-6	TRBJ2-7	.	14	CASSPGITPNEQYF